One sample yielded the 26 T cell receptor beta chains listed below, sequenced in a study of regulatory T cells in long-lasting Graves disease. CDR3 regions were amplified by Arm-PCR using iRepertoire HTBI primers to build TCR beta libraries. Each CDR3 protein is one row after TCRdb ran MiXCR on the multiplex PCR reads. This table holds hundreds of thousands of distinct CDR3 sequences, around 16% found once. Time point denoted: newly diagnosed GD, antithyroid drugs for less than 3 months. With RNA extracted from PBMCs as input, the TCR library was made. The source was peripheral blood mononuclear cells (PBMCs), collected at new diagnosis, from a patient treated with antithyroid drugs. The receptors here all came from a female donor with Graves disease.

This clonotype was observed a single time. This chain joins TRBV19 and TRBJ2-3; D is uncertain. The length of the CDR3 is 14 residues. CDR1 is LNHDA, CDR2 SQIVND, per germline (reference sequence). The ends were cut back, 7 bases at V and 2 bases at J, with 13 bases in the middle. This CDR3 reads CASNSYISTDTQYF. The CDR3 nucleotides read TGTGCCAGTAACAGCTATATTTCCACAGATACGCAGTATTTT. The variable domain in full, with the rest retrieved from reference TRBV19 and TRBJ2-3, is DGGITQSPKYLFRKEGQNVTLSCEQNLNHDAMYWYRQDPGQGLRLIYYSQIVNDFQKGDIAEGYSVSREKKESFPLTVTSAQKNPTAFYLCASNSYISTDTQYFGPGTRLTVL.

This clonotype was found many times. The rearrangement uses TRBV6-5 and TRBJ2-3, with D tentatively TRBD2 (5 bases). The CDR3 sequence is 12 residues long. V dropped 2 bases and J dropped 7 bases, with 7 bases sitting between them. Germline V gene sequence: CDR1 MNHEY, CDR2 SVGAGI. The CDR3: CASSYRLHTQYF. The DNA for the CDR3 is TGTGCCAGCAGTTACAGACTACATACGCAGTATTTT.

At least ten counts were recorded for this clonotype. V gene TRBV5-5 combines with J gene TRBJ2-3; 12 nucleotides match TRBD2. The CDR3 length is 18 residues. V was clipped by 2 bases and J by 2 bases; unmatched bases: 9. Germline CDR1 is SGHKS and CDR2 is YYEKEE (reference sequence). The CDR3 sequence: CASSFPLGLAGITDTQYF. The CDR3 DNA sequence: TGTGCCAGCAGCTTCCCCCTCGGACTAGCGGGGATCACAGATACGCAGTATTTT. Full variable domain (outside the CDR3, taken from reference TRBV5-5 and TRBJ2-3): DAGVTQSPTHLIKTRGQQVTLRCSPISGHKSVSWYQQVLGQGPQFIFQYYEKEERGRGNFPDRFSARQFPNYSSELNVNALLLGDSALYLCASSFPLGLAGITDTQYFGPGTRLTVL.

This rearrangement joins TRBV3-1 to TRBJ1-5; TRBD1 might be the D (6 bases). Trimming pared 1 base from V and 6 bases from J, leaving 16 bases between. The CDR3 consists of 16 residues. Per the germline V gene, CDR1 is LGHDT and CDR2 is YNNKEL (reference sequence). The CDR3 here is CASSQGGRGGGQPQHF. CDR3 nucleotide sequence: TGTGCCAGCAGCCAAGGGGGCAGGGGAGGTGGTCAGCCCCAGCATTTT.

About this clonotype itself: Possible read error: a much larger clone is one base away. V is TRBV7-6 and J is TRBJ1-1; weak D call: TRBD1 (6 bases). This CDR3 is built from 16 residues. Trimming took 0 bases from V and 1 from J, leaving 12 bases between them. The germline gives CDR1 SGHVS, CDR2 FNYEAQ. The CDR3 loop reads CASSLAGRGQNTEAFF. In nucleotides, the CDR3 is TGTGCCAGCAGCTTAGCAGGGCGGGGGCAGAACACTGAAGCTTTCTTT.

This clonotype came up many times. This chain connects TRBV11-2 to TRBJ2-7; D unclear. The CDR3 sequence is 15 residues long. With 0 bases removed from V and 7 bases from J, the gap between germline ends came to 16 bases. Germline values: CDR1 SGHAT, CDR2 FQNNGV. The CDR3 region has the DNA TGTGCCAGCAGCTTAGATCTGGGTGCTGAAGGAGAGCAGTACTTC. It specifies CASSLDLGAEGEQYF.

This clonotype was counted a few times. The chain is built from TRBV7-2 and TRBJ2-7, with 8 bases identical to TRBD2. Trimming took 4 bases from V and 4 from J; bases not matched to a gene: 6. This CDR3 comprises 14 residues. CDR1 is SGHTA, CDR2 FQGNSA, per germline. The CDR3 region is CASSSGLDGYEQYF. The CDR3 region has the DNA TGTGCCAGCAGCTCGGGACTAGACGGGTACGAGCAGTACTTC.

This clonotype was seen many times. The chain joins TRBV2 to TRBJ1-1; 7 bases match TRBD1. Trimming at V came to 7 bases and at J to 5 bases, leaving 10 bases not matched to a gene. In germline, CDR1 is SNHLY, CDR2 FYNNEI. The CDR3 length is 14 residues. DNA for the CDR3: TGTGCCAGCAATCGACAGGGAGGCAGGACTGAAGCTTTCTTT. Translated: CASNRQGGRTEAFF.

As to this clonotype: This clone may be a read error of a much larger clone one base away. This chain uses TRBV15 with TRBJ2-7; 11 nucleotides agree with TRBD2. Germline V gene data show CDR1 as LNHNV and CDR2 as YYDKDF (reference sequence). The CDR3 totals 13 residues. This chain's CDR3 is CVTRLAGNYEQYF. CDR3 in DNA: TGTGTCACCAGACTAGCGGGGAACTACGAGCAGTACTTC.

At least ten counts were recorded for this clonotype. The rearrangement links TRBV28 to TRBJ1-4, with no clear D. The germline CDR1 and CDR2 sequences are MDHEN and SYDVKM. This CDR3 contains 12 residues. Trimming took off 11 bases at V and 0 bases at J, with 7 bases between the two ends. DNA for the CDR3: TGTGCCTGCCAGCCAACTAATGAAAAACTGTTTTTT. It encodes CACQPTNEKLFF. Full variable domain (outside the CDR3, taken from reference TRBV28 and TRBJ1-4): DVKVTQSSRYLVKRTGEKVFLECVQDMDHENMFWYRQDPGLGLRLIYFSYDVKMKEKGDIPEGYSVSREKKERFSLILESASTNQTSMYLCACQPTNEKLFFGSGTQLSVL.

As concerns this clonotype: A read error may be the cause here, since a much bigger clone is one base away. This chain joins TRBV30 and TRBJ2-3; D may correspond to TRBD1 or TRBD2 (5 bases each). Trimming removed 2 bases at V and 2 bases at J, with 17 bases between. CDR1 GTSNPN and CDR2 SVGIG come from the germline V gene (reference sequence). This CDR3 region has 16 residues. CDR3 in amino acids: CAWSRGASRTTDTQYF. CDR3 DNA sequence: TGTGCCTGGAGTCGAGGGGCCTCGAGGACCACAGATACGCAGTATTTT.

In this sample, this clonotype turned up many times. CDR3 protein: CASKLFRGFYNEQFF. In DNA, the CDR3 is TGTGCCAGCAAGTTATTCAGGGGTTTCTACAATGAGCAGTTCTTC. The gene calls are TRBV12-3 or TRBV12-4 and TRBJ2-1; a weak D match, TRBD1 (6 bases). The CDR3 has 15 residues. V lost 7 bases and J lost 3, with 16 bases in between.

This clonotype was counted at least ten times. The rearrangement uses TRBV28 and TRBJ2-3, with TRBD1 matching over 7 bases. The germline V gene has CDR1 MDHEN and CDR2 SYDVKM. Trimming at V came to 8 bases and at J to 0 bases, leaving 8 bases not matched to a gene. This CDR3 is built from 15 residues. CDR3 sequence reads: CASPSGTDSTDTQYF. CDR3 DNA sequence: TGTGCCAGCCCCTCCGGGACAGATAGCACAGATACGCAGTATTTT.

This rearrangement joins TRBV6-5 to TRBJ1-1; 11 bases align to TRBD1. This CDR3 is built from 15 residues. With 2 bases clipped from V and 3 bases from J, the junction kept 2 bases outside the gene matches. From germline, CDR1 is MNHEY and CDR2 SVGAGI. The CDR3 is CASSYGTGGYTEAFF. As DNA, the CDR3 is TGTGCCAGCAGTTACGGGACAGGGGGGTACACTGAAGCTTTCTTT.

This clonotype was detected only a few times. The V and J genes are TRBV19 and TRBJ1-1; no definite D call. Per the germline V gene, CDR1 is LNHDA and CDR2 is SQIVND (reference sequence). CDR3 length equals 14 residues. The V end lost 5 bases, the J end lost 1 base, and 11 bases lay between the germline ends. CDR3 residues: CASSVQPQNTEAFF. In nucleotides, the CDR3 is TGTGCCAGTAGTGTTCAACCCCAGAACACTGAAGCTTTCTTT.

Comment on this clonotype: The junction differs from germline at one of its ends, possibly a read error. This CDR3 reads CASSLAGGGHNPPLHF. CDR3 sequence (DNA): TGTGCCAGCAGCTTAGCAGGGGGAGGCCATAATCCACCCCTCCACTTT. The genes are TRBV7-2 and TRBJ1-6; maybe TRBD1 (6 bases). The germline V gene encodes CDR1 SGHTA and CDR2 FQGNSA. The CDR3 totals 16 residues.

V and J are TRBV12-3 or TRBV12-4 and TRBJ1-5; tentative D call: TRBD1 (5 bases). This CDR3 contains 14 residues. V was cut by 5 bases and J by 4 bases, with 12 bases left in between. CDR3 residues: CASSTWDGNQPQHF. Here the CDR3 DNA reads TGTGCCAGCAGTACCTGGGACGGGAATCAGCCCCAGCATTTT.

The table lists this clonotype with many counts. This chain connects TRBV12-3 or TRBV12-4 to TRBJ2-3; D might be TRBD2 (6 bases). CDR3 length: 16 amino acids. V was trimmed by 2 bases and J by 6 bases, leaving 18 bases between them. Here the CDR3 DNA reads TGTGCCAGCAGTTTACAGGGAGGACAAATTTTGGATACGCAGTATTTT. Encoded protein: CASSLQGGQILDTQYF.

This clonotype showed up many times. The V gene is TRBV7-9, the J gene TRBJ1-6; perhaps TRBD1 as D (5 bases). Trimming took 3 bases from V and 9 from J, leaving 12 bases between them. From germline, CDR1 is SEHNR and CDR2 FQNEAQ (reference sequence). The CDR3 sequence is 14 residues long. This chain's CDR3 is CASSLPGPGSPLHF. CDR3 DNA sequence: TGTGCCAGCAGCTTGCCGGGACCGGGTTCACCCCTCCACTTT.

This clonotype was recorded at least ten times. The chain carries TRBV12-3 or TRBV12-4 and TRBJ2-7; 8 bases line up with TRBD2. Trimming at V came to 7 bases and at J to 3 bases, leaving 5 bases not matched to a gene. There are 13 residues in the CDR3. CDR3 DNA sequence: TGTGCCAGCATGGACGGGAGGGTCTACGAGCAGTACTTC. Its protein product is CASMDGRVYEQYF.

The V and J genes are TRBV19 and TRBJ2-2; 8 bases are a match to TRBD2. CDR3 length equals 15 residues. The junction had 4 bases not matched to a gene; V was cut back by 2 bases and J by 5 bases. Germline lookup yields CDR1 LNHDA and CDR2 SQIVND (reference sequence). In DNA, the CDR3 is TGTGCCAGTAGTATAAGCGGGGGAGGGACCGGGGAGCTGTTTTTT. This gives the protein CASSISGGGTGELFF. The variable domain in full, completed from reference TRBV19 and TRBJ2-2, reads DGGITQSPKYLFRKEGQNVTLSCEQNLNHDAMYWYRQDPGQGLRLIYYSQIVNDFQKGDIAEGYSVSREKKESFPLTVTSAQKNPTAFYLCASSISGGGTGELFFGEGSRLTVL.

This clonotype was seen many times. This chain uses TRBV6-1 with TRBJ2-2; D call uncertain. Germline CDR1 is MNHNS and CDR2 is SASEGT. The CDR3 runs to 16 residues. V was shortened by 5 bases and J by 0 bases, with 13 bases between the two germline ends. This chain's CDR3 is CASSPHKPTNTGELFF. The CDR3 DNA follows: TGTGCCAGCAGTCCTCATAAACCCACGAACACCGGGGAGCTGTTTTTT.

There are many counts of this clonotype. The chain has TRBV28 and TRBJ1-5; D uncertain. Germline-derived CDR1 and CDR2 are MDHEN and SYDVKM. This CDR3 has 14 amino acids. The ends were cut back, 3 bases at V and 4 bases at J, with 10 bases in the middle. CDR3 loop: CASSFGSGNQPQHF. CDR3 DNA: TGTGCCAGCAGTTTCGGTTCCGGAAATCAGCCCCAGCATTTT.

The V gene is TRBV18, the J gene TRBJ1-3; D may be TRBD1 (5 bases). Trimming cost V 2 bases and J 0 bases, with 14 bases left between them. The CDR3 length is 17 residues. From germline, CDR1 is KGHSH and CDR2 LQKENI. Here the CDR3 reads CASSPRQTERSGNTIYF. The CDR3 DNA reads TGTGCCAGCTCACCAAGACAGACCGAGCGCTCTGGAAACACCATATATTTT.

This clonotype appeared many times. This chain uses TRBV3-1 with TRBJ1-2; 7 bases align to TRBD1. Germline CDR1 is LGHDT and CDR2 is YNNKEL (reference sequence). The V and J ends lost 4 bases and 2 bases, in that order; junction bases with no gene match: 7. The CDR3 length is 15 residues. The CDR3 bases are TGTGCCAGCAGCCCAGAGGACAGGAGCAACTATGGCTACACCTTC. Its protein is CASSPEDRSNYGYTF.

The chain couples TRBV20-1 to TRBJ1-5; 7 nucleotides line up with TRBD1. Germline V lookup: CDR1 DFQATT, CDR2 SNEGSKA (reference sequence). The V and J ends lost 6 bases and 3 bases, in that order; junction bases with no gene match: 11. This CDR3 comprises 15 residues. The CDR3: CSALEGAPVNQPQHF. CDR3 nucleotide sequence: TGCAGTGCCCTCGAGGGGGCCCCAGTCAATCAGCCCCAGCATTTT.